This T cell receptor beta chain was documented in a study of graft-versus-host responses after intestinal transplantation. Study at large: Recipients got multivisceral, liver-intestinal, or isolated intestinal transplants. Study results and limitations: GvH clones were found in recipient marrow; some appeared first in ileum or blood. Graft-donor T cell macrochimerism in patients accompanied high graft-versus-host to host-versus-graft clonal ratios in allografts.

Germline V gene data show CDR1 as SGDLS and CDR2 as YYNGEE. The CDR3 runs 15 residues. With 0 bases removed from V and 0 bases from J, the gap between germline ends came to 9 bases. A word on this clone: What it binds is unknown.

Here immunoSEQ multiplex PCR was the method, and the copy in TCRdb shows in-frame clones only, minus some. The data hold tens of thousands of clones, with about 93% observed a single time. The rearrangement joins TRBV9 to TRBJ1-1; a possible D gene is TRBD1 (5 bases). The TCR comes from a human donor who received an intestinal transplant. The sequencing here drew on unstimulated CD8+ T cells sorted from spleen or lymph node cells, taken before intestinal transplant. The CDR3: CASSVDTGMNTEAFF. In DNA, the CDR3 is TGTGCCAGCAGCGTAGATACAGGCATGAACACTGAAGCTTTCTTT.